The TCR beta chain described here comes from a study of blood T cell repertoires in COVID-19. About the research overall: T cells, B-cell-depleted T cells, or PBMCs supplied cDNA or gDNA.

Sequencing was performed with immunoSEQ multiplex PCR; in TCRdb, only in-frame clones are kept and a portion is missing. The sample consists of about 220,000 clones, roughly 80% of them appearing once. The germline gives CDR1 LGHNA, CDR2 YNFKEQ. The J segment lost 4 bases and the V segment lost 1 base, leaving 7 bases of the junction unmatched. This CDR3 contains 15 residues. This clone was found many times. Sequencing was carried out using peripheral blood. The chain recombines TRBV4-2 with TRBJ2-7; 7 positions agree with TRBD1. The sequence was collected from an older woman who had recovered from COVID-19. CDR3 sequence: CASSQARQGLYEQYF. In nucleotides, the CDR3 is TGTGCCAGCAGCCAAGCCCGACAGGGTCTGTACGAGCAGTACTTC.